This T cell receptor beta chain was identified in a study of cytomegalovirus exposure and HLA in healthy donors. Study summary: As an earlier analysis found, about 190 million T cells yielded 95 million to 130 million unique TCR beta sequences. Study-wide results and limits: Presence/absence analyses treated sequencing depth as roughly uniform across donors. Later analysis suggested most CMV-associated TCR beta chains were HLA-restricted.

PCR primers comprised 60 Vbeta and 13 Jbeta primers. Original handling: Unique TCR beta chains totaled about 78 million in a later count, with approximately 11 million of them shared. Produced via immunoSEQ multiplex PCR; TCRdb's table is partial and in-frame only. V, J and clone size were drawn from that table, and D and trimming were deduced from the DNA. Counted here are 95,000 to 150,000 clones, roughly 80% occurring once; the ten biggest clones make up 2% to 2.5%. On this clone itself: Its cognate antigen is unknown.

The ends were cut back, 2 bases at V and 4 bases at J, with 10 bases in the middle. Germline CDR1 and CDR2: LGHNA and YSLEER. The CDR3 runs to 14 residues. The origin of this receptor is a man aged 30-40 years in good health and CMV-seronegative. Source material: PBMCs. The genes are TRBV4-3 and TRBJ2-3; D unclear. Written as DNA, the CDR3 is TGCGCCAGCAGCCAAAATCCCGTTCCAGATACGCAGTATTTT. Its translation is CASSQNPVPDTQYF.